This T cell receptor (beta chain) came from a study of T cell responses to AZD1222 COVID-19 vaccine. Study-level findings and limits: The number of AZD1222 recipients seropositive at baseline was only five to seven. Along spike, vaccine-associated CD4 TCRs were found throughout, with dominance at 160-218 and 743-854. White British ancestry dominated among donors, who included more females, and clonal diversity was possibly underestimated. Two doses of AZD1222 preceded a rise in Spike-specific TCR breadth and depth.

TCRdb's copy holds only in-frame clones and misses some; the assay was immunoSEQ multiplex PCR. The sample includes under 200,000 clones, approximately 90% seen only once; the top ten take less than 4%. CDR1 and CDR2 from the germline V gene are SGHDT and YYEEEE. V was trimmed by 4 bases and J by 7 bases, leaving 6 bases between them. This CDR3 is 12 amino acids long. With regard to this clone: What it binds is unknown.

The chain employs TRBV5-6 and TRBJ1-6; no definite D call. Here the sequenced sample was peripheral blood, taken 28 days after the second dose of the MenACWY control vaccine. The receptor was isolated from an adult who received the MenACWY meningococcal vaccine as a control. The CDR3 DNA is TGTGCCAGCAGCCGGGAGAATTCACCCCTCCACTTT. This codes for CASSRENSPLHF.